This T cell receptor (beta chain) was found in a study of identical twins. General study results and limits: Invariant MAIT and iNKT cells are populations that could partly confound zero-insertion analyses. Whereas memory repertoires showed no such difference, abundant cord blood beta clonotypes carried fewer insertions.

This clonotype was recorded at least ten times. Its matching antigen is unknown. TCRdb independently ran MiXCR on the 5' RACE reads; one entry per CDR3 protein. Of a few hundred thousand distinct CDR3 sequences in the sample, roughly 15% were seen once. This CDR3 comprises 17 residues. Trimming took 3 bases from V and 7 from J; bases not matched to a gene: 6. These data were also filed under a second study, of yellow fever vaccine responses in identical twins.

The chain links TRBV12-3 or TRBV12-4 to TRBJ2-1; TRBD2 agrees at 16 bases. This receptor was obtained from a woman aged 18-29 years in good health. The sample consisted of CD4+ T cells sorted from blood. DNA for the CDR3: TGTGCCAGCAGTTTCTCGGGACTAGCGGGGGGGTTTAATGAGCAGTTCTTC. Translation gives CASSFSGLAGGFNEQFF.